This T cell receptor beta chain was documented in a study of Ad26.COV2.S vaccination and SARS-CoV-2 variants. At the level of the study: Ad26.COV2.S was injected intramuscularly once or twice, 56 days apart.

Treatment denoted: about 20 received Ad26.COV2.S at low or high dose, single or two shots; about 5 received placebo; per-sample allocation not given. Each sample was drawn 63 days after the first injection (of vaccine or placebo). Produced via immunoSEQ multiplex PCR; TCRdb's table is partial and in-frame only. The repertoire holds around 340,000 clones, roughly 90% seen once, with about 4.6% in the top ten. This CDR3 has 14 amino acids. Germline loops: CDR1 MNHEY, CDR2 SVGAGI. The V and J ends lost 2 bases and 15 bases, in that order; junction bases with no gene match: 9. The chain recombines TRBV6-5 with TRBJ1-6; TRBD1 aligns across 8 bases. The receptor comes from a person aged 18-60 years who received the Ad26.COV2.S COVID-19 vaccine or a placebo. The sample consisted of peripheral blood, taken in a trial of Ad26.COV2.S vaccine versus placebo. CDR3 sequence: CASSYTTRTGLLHF. CDR3 coding DNA: TGTGCCAGCAGTTACACGACGAGGACAGGGCTCCTCCACTTT.